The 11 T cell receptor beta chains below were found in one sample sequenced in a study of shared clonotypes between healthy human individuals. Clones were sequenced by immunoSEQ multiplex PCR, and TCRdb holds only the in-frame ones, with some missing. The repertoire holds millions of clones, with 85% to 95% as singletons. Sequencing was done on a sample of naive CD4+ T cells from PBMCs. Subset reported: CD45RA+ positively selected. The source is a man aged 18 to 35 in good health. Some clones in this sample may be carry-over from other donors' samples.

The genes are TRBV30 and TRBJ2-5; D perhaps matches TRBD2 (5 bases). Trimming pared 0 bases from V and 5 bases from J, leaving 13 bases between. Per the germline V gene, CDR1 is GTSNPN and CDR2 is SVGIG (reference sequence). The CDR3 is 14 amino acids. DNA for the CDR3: TGTGCCTGGAGTGTTGGAGGTCCGTTGGAGACCCAGTACTTC. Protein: CAWSVGGPLETQYF.

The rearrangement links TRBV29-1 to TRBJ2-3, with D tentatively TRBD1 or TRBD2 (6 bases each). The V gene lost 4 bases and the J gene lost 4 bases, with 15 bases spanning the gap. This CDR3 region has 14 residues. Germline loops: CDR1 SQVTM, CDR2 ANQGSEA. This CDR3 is CSVARDTGPDTQYF. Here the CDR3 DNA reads TGCAGCGTTGCGCGGGACACCGGACCAGATACGCAGTATTTT.

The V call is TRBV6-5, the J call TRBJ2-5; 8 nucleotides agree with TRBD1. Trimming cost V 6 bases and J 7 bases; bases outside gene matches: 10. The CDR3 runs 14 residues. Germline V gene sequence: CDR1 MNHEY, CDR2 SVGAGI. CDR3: CASSRDRGVGTQYF. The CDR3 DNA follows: TGTGCCAGCAGCCGTGACAGGGGTGTCGGGACCCAGTACTTC.

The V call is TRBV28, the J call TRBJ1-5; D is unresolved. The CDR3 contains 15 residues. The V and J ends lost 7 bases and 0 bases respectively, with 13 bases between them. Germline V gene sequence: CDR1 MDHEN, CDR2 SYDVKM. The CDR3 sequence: CASIRADYSNQPQHF. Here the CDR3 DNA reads TGTGCCAGCATTAGGGCAGATTATAGCAATCAGCCCCAGCATTTT.

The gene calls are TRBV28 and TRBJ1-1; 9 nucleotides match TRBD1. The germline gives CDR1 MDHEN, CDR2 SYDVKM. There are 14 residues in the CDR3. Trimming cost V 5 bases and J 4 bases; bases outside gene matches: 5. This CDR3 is CASSAHRGPTEAFF. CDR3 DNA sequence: TGTGCCAGCAGTGCTCACAGGGGGCCCACTGAAGCTTTCTTT.

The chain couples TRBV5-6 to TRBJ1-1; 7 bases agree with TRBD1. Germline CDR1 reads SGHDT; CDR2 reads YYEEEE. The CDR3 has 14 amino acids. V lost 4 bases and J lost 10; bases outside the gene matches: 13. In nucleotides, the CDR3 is TGTGCCAGCAGCCCACGACAGGGCAGGGGGGGAGCTTTCTTT. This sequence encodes CASSPRQGRGGAFF.

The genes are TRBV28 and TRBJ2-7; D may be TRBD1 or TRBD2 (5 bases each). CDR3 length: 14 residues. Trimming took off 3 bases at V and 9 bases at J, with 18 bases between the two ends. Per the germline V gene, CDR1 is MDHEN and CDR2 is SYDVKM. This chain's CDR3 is CASSFSGTAAGQYF. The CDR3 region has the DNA TGTGCCAGCAGTTTCTCGGGGACGGCTGCGGGGCAGTACTTC.

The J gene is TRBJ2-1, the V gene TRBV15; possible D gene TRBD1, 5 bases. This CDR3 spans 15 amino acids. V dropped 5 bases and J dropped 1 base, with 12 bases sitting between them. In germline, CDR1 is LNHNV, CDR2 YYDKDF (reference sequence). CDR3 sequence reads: CATSGASPSYNEQFF. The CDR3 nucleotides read TGTGCCACCAGCGGGGCTAGTCCTTCCTACAATGAGCAGTTCTTC.

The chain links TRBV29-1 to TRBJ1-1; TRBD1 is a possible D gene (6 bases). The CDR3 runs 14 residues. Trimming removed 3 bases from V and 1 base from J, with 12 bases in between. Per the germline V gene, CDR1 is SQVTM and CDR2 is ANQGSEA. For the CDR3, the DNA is TGCAGCGTTGATCACGGGGGGGCGAACACTGAAGCTTTCTTT. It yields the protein CSVDHGGANTEAFF.

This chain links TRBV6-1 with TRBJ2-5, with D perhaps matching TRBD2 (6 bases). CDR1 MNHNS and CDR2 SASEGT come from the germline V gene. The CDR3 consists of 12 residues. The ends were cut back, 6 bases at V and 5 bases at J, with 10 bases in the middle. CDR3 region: CASRGLAETQYF. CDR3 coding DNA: TGTGCCAGCAGAGGCCTAGCGGAGACCCAGTACTTC.

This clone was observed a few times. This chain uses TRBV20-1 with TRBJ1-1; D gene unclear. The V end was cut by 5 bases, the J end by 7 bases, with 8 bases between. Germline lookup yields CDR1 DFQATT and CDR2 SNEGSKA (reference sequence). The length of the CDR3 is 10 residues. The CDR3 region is CSARHSEAFF. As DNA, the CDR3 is TGCAGTGCTCGGCACAGTGAAGCTTTCTTT.